This TCR beta chain was captured by sequencing in a study of OX40 agonist ivuxolimab in advanced cancers. Generated by immunoSEQ multiplex PCR, the TCRdb table keeps only in-frame clones and is missing some. This table holds tens of thousands of clones, roughly 82% found once. This clonotype originated in an adult with an advanced solid tumor such as melanoma, head and neck, liver or kidney cancer. The material was CD4+ or CD8+ T cells sorted from blood, obtained in a trial of the OX40 agonist ivuxolimab.

The CDR3 sequence is CASSPAPGVSNTGELFF. CDR3 DNA sequence: TGCGCCAGCAGCCCCGCACCAGGGGTATCGAACACCGGGGAGCTGTTTTTT. The chain uses TRBV5-1 and TRBJ2-2; tentative D call: TRBD1 (6 bases). The germline V and J ends were trimmed by 4 bases and 0 bases, with 16 bases remaining between them. The CDR3 length is 17 residues. CDR1 SGHRS and CDR2 YFSETQ come from the germline V gene.